Below are 25 T cell receptor beta chains sequenced from a single sample in a study of blood T cells in healthy people across ages. PCR was performed a second time for about 7 to 11 cycles using a sample-barcoded 5' primer and a J-beta primer mix. TCRdb re-analysed the 5' RACE reads in MiXCR, keeping a single row per CDR3 protein. The sample comprises about 290,000 distinct CDR3 sequences, 25% to 30% of which are singletons, and 29% rests with the top ten. The specimen was blood. All receptors come from a woman aged 70-85 years in good health.

This chain joins TRBV3-1 and TRBJ2-5; TRBD1 might be the D (5 bases). Trimming removed 4 bases from V and 2 bases from J, with 14 bases in between. The CDR3 extends over 15 amino acids. CDR1 LGHDT and CDR2 YNNKEL come from the germline V gene (reference sequence). In DNA form, the CDR3 reads TGTGCCAGCAGCCGTCAGGGTCCCAGACAAGAGACCCAGTACTTC. This sequence encodes CASSRQGPRQETQYF.

Note on this clonotype: A read error may account for a junction end that differs from germline. The V call is TRBV7-2, the J call TRBJ2-7, with TRBD2 matching 11 bases. The germline CDR1 and CDR2 sequences are SGHTA and FQGNSA. This CDR3 contains 12 residues. In nucleotides, the CDR3 is TGTGCCAGCACAAGTAGCGGGAGGGCCCAAGACTTC. It yields the protein CASTSSGRAQDF.

The genes are TRBV4-1 and TRBJ1-1; D is unresolved. This CDR3 comprises 14 residues. Germline V gene sequence: CDR1 MGHRA, CDR2 YSYEKL. V was pared by 0 bases and J by 1 base, with 6 bases between. CDR3 loop: CASSQESANTEAFF. The DNA for the CDR3 is TGCGCCAGCAGCCAAGAATCAGCGAACACTGAAGCTTTCTTT.

The chain has TRBV20-1 and TRBJ2-5, with 8 bases fitting TRBD2. This CDR3 has 15 residues. CDR1 DFQATT and CDR2 SNEGSKA come from the germline V gene (reference sequence). V was clipped by 4 bases and J by 9 bases; unmatched bases: 16. The CDR3 DNA reads TGCAGTGCTACCTCAGCGACTAGCGCCCCTGCGTCCCAGTACTTC. It yields the protein CSATSATSAPASQYF.

The chain joins TRBV7-9 to TRBJ1-2, with TRBD1 matching over 8 bases. The CDR3 sequence is 15 residues long. The V gene's germline CDR1 is SEHNR and CDR2 FQNEAQ (reference sequence). J lost 6 bases, V lost 6 bases, and 12 bases had no gene match. The CDR3 DNA reads as TGTGCCAGCAGTTTTATTCAGGGGGCGACTAATGGCTACACCTTC. As protein: CASSFIQGATNGYTF.

This clonotype showed up just a few times. The chain employs TRBV27 and TRBJ2-3, with 9 bases identical to TRBD2. This CDR3 is built from 16 residues. Germline loops: CDR1 MNHEY, CDR2 SMNVEV (reference sequence). V gave up 6 bases and J gave up 0 bases; unmatched junction bases: 7. Here the CDR3 DNA reads TGTGCCAGCAGAGTAGCGGGAGTTACGAGCACAGATACGCAGTATTTT. Protein sequence: CASRVAGVTSTDTQYF.

The V call is TRBV27, the J call TRBJ2-5; weak D call: TRBD2 (5 bases). The end of the DNA is better explained by TRBJ2-7, so the J call may be wrong. This CDR3 has 15 amino acids. CDR1 MNHEY and CDR2 SMNVEV come from the germline V gene (reference sequence). The CDR3 region has the DNA TGTGCCAGCAGTACCGCGCGAGGGATGGAGTACGAGCAGTACTTC. Residues: CASSTARGMEYEQYF.

V usage is TRBV11-2 and J usage is TRBJ1-4; D not resolved. Germline CDR1 is SGHAT and CDR2 is FQNNGV. The CDR3 is made up of 13 amino acids. V lost 0 bases and J 6 bases, leaving 5 bases between the germline ends. CDR3 region: CASSLDHYEKLFF. CDR3 coding DNA: TGTGCCAGCAGCTTAGATCATTATGAAAAACTGTTTTTT.

This clonotype was observed a handful of times. The V call is TRBV6-2 or TRBV6-3, the J call TRBJ2-5; 10 positions match TRBD1. Judging by the DNA end, TRBJ2-7 fits better; the J call may be wrong. Germline values: CDR1 MNHEY, CDR2 SVGEGT. The CDR3 has 15 amino acids. The CDR3 DNA reads as TGTGCCAGCGGGGGACAGGGGATGAGCTCCTACGAGCAGTACTTC. Its translation: CASGGQGMSSYEQYF.

The genes are TRBV7-8 and TRBJ2-5; D possibly uses TRBD1 or TRBD2 (7 bases each). V gave up 4 bases and J gave up 5 bases, with 23 bases separating them. The germline V gene encodes CDR1 SGHVS and CDR2 FQNEAQ. This CDR3 contains 17 residues. This CDR3 reads CASSSTSGTAGFETQYF. Written as DNA, the CDR3 is TGTGCCAGCAGCTCCACAAGCGGGACAGCGGGGTTCGAGACCCAGTACTTC.

The chain links TRBV10-3 to TRBJ2-3; D remains ambiguous. The CDR3 length is 13 residues. Looked up from germline, CDR1 is ENHRY and CDR2 is SYGVKD. The V and J ends lost 3 bases and 7 bases respectively, with 11 bases between them. CDR3 in DNA: TGTGCCATCAGTGACAAAAAGGAAAATACGCAGTATTTT. This sequence encodes CAISDKKENTQYF.

V is TRBV27 and J is TRBJ2-6, with TRBD1 as a possible D gene (6 bases). Germline V gives CDR1 MNHEY, CDR2 SMNVEV (reference sequence). The CDR3 is 18 amino acids. The V end was cut by 2 bases, the J end by 0 bases, with 14 bases between. The CDR3 DNA follows: TGTGCCAGCAGTTTAGGGTCAGGGGCGACCTCTGGGGCCAACGTCCTGACTTTC. Its translation: CASSLGSGATSGANVLTF.

This clonotype was detected ten times or more. The genes are TRBV5-1 and TRBJ1-1; a weak D match, TRBD1 (5 bases). There are 15 residues in the CDR3. V lost 4 bases to trimming and J lost 10 bases, with 23 bases between them. Germline V gene data show CDR1 as SGHRS and CDR2 as YFSETQ. The CDR3 DNA reads TGCGCCAGCAGCCCTTCCACTCCGGGGCCACCTAGAGCTTTCTTT. This translates into CASSPSTPGPPRAFF.

The chain uses TRBV3-1 and TRBJ1-1; D gene ambiguous. Deletions cut 1 base from V and 7 bases from J, with 10 bases between. Germline CDR1 and CDR2: LGHDT and YNNKEL (reference sequence). This CDR3 spans 13 amino acids. The CDR3, as DNA: TGTGCCAGCAGCCAAGGACGGAGTGATGAAGCTTTCTTT. Residues: CASSQGRSDEAFF.

This clonotype has a handful of counts. The chain has TRBV2 and TRBJ2-2; 9 bases match TRBD1. Trimming cost V 6 bases and J 4 bases; bases outside gene matches: 3. CDR3 length: 14 residues. Germline V gives CDR1 SNHLY, CDR2 FYNNEI. In DNA form, the CDR3 reads TGTGCCAGCAGAAAGGACAGGGGCACCGGGGAGCTGTTTTTT. This gives the protein CASRKDRGTGELFF.

This clonotype appeared a few times. The J gene is TRBJ2-5, the V gene TRBV7-2; 14 bases are a match to TRBD2. With 5 bases clipped from V and 5 bases from J, the junction kept 7 bases outside the gene matches. This CDR3 comprises 16 residues. Germline-derived CDR1 and CDR2 are SGHTA and FQGNSA. The CDR3 here is CASSPGLAGDRETQYF. The CDR3 region has the DNA TGTGCCAGCAGCCCGGGACTAGCGGGAGATAGGGAGACCCAGTACTTC. The full variable domain, rest sourced from reference TRBV7-2 and TRBJ2-5, is GAGVSQSPSNKVTEKGKDVELRCDPISGHTALYWYRQSLGQGLEFLIYFQGNSAPDKSGLPSDRFSAERTGGSVSTLTIQRTQQEDSAVYLCASSPGLAGDRETQYFGPGTRLLVL.

The chain links TRBV29-1 to TRBJ2-1, with D hard to call. In germline, CDR1 is SQVTM, CDR2 ANQGSEA. The ends were cut back, 4 bases at V and 8 bases at J, with 6 bases in the middle. There are 10 residues in the CDR3. The CDR3 DNA follows: TGCAGCGTTGGAAACGATGAGCAGTTCTTC. This encodes CSVGNDEQFF.

V usage is TRBV2 and J usage is TRBJ2-5, with 12 bases lining up with TRBD2. Gene TRBJ2-1 matches the end of the DNA better, so the J call may be wrong. The length of the CDR3 is 15 residues. Looked up from germline, CDR1 is SNHLY and CDR2 is FYNNEI. CDR3 loop: CASGRLAGASDEQFF. The DNA for the CDR3 is TGTGCCAGCGGTAGACTAGCGGGAGCAAGCGATGAGCAGTTCTTC.

The CDR3 DNA reads as TGTGCCAGCAGCTCGACAGAAGTTGGCTACACCTTC. This codes for CASSSTEVGYTF. V and J are TRBV9 and TRBJ1-2; D might be TRBD1 (5 bases). This CDR3 comprises 12 residues. V lost 4 bases and J lost 7, with 11 bases in between. CDR1 and CDR2 (germline): SGDLS, YYNGEE. The variable domain in full, with the rest retrieved from reference TRBV9 and TRBJ1-2, is DSGVTQTPKHLITATGQRVTLRCSPRSGDLSVYWYQQSLDQGLQFLIQYYNGEERAKGNILERFSAQQFPDLHSELNLSSLELGDSALYFCASSSTEVGYTFGSGTRLTVV.

This clonotype was counted between two and nine times. At one end the junction does not follow the germline gene, possibly because of a read error. The chain joins TRBV5-1 to TRBJ2-1; tentative D call: TRBD2 (5 bases). Germline V CDR1 and CDR2: SGHRS, YFSETQ. The CDR3 length is 15 residues. CDR3 protein: CASSLVAPSYNGQFF. Here the CDR3 DNA reads TGCGCCAGCAGCTTGGTAGCGCCCTCCTACAATGGGCAGTTCTTC.

The chain couples TRBV12-3 or TRBV12-4 to TRBJ2-5, with 9 bases lining up with TRBD2. The J call is doubtful: the DNA matches TRBJ2-7 better. The CDR3 is made up of 15 amino acids. CDR3 sequence reads: CASTLSGGITYEQYF. CDR3 bases: TGTGCCAGCACCCTCAGCGGGGGGATTACCTACGAGCAGTACTTC.

J is TRBJ2-3 and V is TRBV5-1; 11 nucleotides align to TRBD2. CDR1 is SGHRS and CDR2 is YFSETQ in the germline V gene. Trimming removed 0 bases from V and 3 bases from J; junction bases left unmatched: 3. This CDR3 has 16 residues. The CDR3 loop is CASSLDPSGRTDTQYF. The CDR3 nucleotides are TGCGCCAGCAGCTTGGACCCTAGCGGGAGGACAGATACGCAGTATTTT.

This clonotype is a singleton in its sample. The chain carries TRBV5-1 and TRBJ1-1, with D possibly TRBD1 on 6 matching bases. CDR3 length equals 16 residues. Germline CDR1 is SGHRS and CDR2 is YFSETQ. V was pared by 0 bases and J by 1 base, with 13 bases between. The CDR3 DNA reads as TGCGCCAGCAGCTTGGATTCGCAGGGGTCGAACACTGAAGCTTTCTTT. Translating gives CASSLDSQGSNTEAFF. The full variable domain, in which reference TRBV5-1 and TRBJ1-1 provide the parts outside the CDR3, is KAGVTQTPRYLIKTRGQQVTLSCSPISGHRSVSWYQQTPGQGLQFLFEYFSETQRNKGNFPGRFSGRQFSNSRSEMNVSTLELGDSALYLCASSLDSQGSNTEAFFGQGTRLTVV.

This clonotype was recorded many times. V usage is TRBV6-6 and J usage is TRBJ2-3, with 9 bases fitting TRBD2. After removal of 10 bases from V and 3 bases from J, the junction contained 17 bases not matched to a gene. This CDR3 has 17 residues. The germline CDR1 and CDR2 sequences are MNHNY and SVGAGI (reference sequence). DNA for the CDR3: TGTGCCATCTCCAGAACCTATAGCGGGAGTGGAACAGATACGCAGTATTTT. Residues: CAISRTYSGSGTDTQYF.

The table lists this clonotype with a count of one. V is TRBV29-1 and J is TRBJ2-7; D call uncertain. The CDR3 covers 15 residues. With 0 bases removed from V and 2 bases from J, the gap between germline ends came to 14 bases. CDR1 SQVTM and CDR2 ANQGSEA come from the germline V gene. CDR3 residues: CSVEDRQRSAYEQYF. For the CDR3, the DNA is TGCAGCGTTGAAGATCGGCAGAGATCTGCCTACGAGCAGTACTTC.